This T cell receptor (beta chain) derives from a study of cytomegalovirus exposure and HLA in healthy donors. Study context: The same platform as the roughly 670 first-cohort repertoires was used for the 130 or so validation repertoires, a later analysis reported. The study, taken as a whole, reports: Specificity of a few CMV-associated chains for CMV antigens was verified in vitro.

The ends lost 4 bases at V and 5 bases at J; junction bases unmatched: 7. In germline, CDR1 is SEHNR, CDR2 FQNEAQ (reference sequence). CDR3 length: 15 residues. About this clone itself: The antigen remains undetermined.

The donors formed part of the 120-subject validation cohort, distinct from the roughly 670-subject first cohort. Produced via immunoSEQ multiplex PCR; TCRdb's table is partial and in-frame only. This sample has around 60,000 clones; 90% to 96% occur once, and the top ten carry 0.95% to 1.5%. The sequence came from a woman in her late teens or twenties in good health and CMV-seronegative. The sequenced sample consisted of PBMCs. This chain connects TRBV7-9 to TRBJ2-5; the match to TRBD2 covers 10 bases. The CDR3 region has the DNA TGTGCCAGCAGCTCCGCCGGGACTAGCGAGGAGACCCAGTACTTC. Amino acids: CASSSAGTSEETQYF. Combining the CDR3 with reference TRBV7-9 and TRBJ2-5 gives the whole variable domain DTGVSQNPRHKITKRGQNVTFRCDPISEHNRLYWYRQTLGQGPEFLTYFQNEAQLEKSRLLSDRFSAERPKGSFSTLEIQRTEQGDSAMYLCASSSAGTSEETQYFGPGTRLLVL.